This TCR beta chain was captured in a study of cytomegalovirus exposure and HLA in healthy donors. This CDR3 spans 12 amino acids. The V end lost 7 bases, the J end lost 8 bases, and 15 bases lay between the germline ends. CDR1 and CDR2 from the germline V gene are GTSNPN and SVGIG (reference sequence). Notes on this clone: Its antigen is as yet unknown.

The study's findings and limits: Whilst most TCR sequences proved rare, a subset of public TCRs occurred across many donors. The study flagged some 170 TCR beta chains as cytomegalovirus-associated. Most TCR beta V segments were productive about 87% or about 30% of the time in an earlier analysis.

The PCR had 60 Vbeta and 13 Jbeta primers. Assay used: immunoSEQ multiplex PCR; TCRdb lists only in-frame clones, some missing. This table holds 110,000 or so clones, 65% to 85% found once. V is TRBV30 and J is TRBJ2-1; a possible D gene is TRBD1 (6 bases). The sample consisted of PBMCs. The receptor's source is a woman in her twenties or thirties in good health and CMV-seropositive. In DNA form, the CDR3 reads TGTGCCTCCAAGGGGCAGGGGCATGAGCAGTTCTTC. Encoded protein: CASKGQGHEQFF.